This T cell receptor (beta chain) was documented in a study of CD8+CD57+ T cells in acquired aplastic anemia. Study overall: Sorted cells (CD4+ and CD8+) yielded DNA amounts that averaged roughly 3 ug.

Points from the study as a whole: Patients and controls shared twenty-nine CD8+ CDR3 sequences.

The sample holds a few counts of this clonotype. Its antigen remains unidentified. The CDR3 is 13 amino acids. Germline values: CDR1 SGHKS, CDR2 YYEKEE (reference sequence). V was pared by 2 bases and J by 5 bases, with 11 bases between. For CDR3 and TCR beta VDJ profiling, genomic DNA was the template used. MiXCR was run by TCRdb on the reads, yielding one entry per CDR3 protein. Among under 500,000 distinct CDR3 sequences listed, more than 25% were seen once. Sequencing involved patients with CD8+CD57+ cell expansion previously shown by flow cytometry. Material: sorted CD4+, CD8+, or CD8+CD57+ T cells (not recorded which) from PBMCs. The chain is built from TRBV5-5 and TRBJ2-7; no reliable D call. The sequence was collected from a human donor with aplastic anemia. The CDR3 protein is CASSLPLGHEQYF. The CDR3 coding sequence is TGTGCCAGCAGCTTACCCCTTGGACACGAGCAGTACTTC. The whole variable domain, remainder taken from reference TRBV5-5 and TRBJ2-7, is DAGVTQSPTHLIKTRGQQVTLRCSPISGHKSVSWYQQVLGQGPQFIFQYYEKEERGRGNFPDRFSARQFPNYSSELNVNALLLGDSALYLCASSLPLGHEQYFGPGTRLTVT.